The 21 T cell receptor beta chains below come from one sample, sequenced in a study of blood T cell repertoires in COVID-19. Assay used: immunoSEQ multiplex PCR; TCRdb lists only in-frame clones, some missing. The sample shows more than 70,000 clones, approximately 78% of them seen only once. Sequenced material: peripheral blood. These receptors originate from a human donor in a cohort sampled during active COVID-19.

The J gene is TRBJ1-6, the V gene TRBV7-9; D not resolved. The CDR3 contains 13 residues. CDR1 is SEHNR and CDR2 is FQNEAQ in the germline V gene (reference sequence). Trimming left V 6 bases short and J 6 bases short, with 9 bases between. CDR3 DNA: TGTGCCAGCAGTTGGGCCATTAATTCACCCCTCCACTTT. Its protein is CASSWAINSPLHF.

The chain links TRBV3-1 (or the pseudogene TRBV3-2) to TRBJ1-6; D ambiguous. Trimming took off 6 bases at V and 4 bases at J, with 19 bases between the two ends. Germline CDR1 and CDR2: LGHDT and YNNKEL (reference sequence). The CDR3 runs 17 residues. The CDR3 loop is CASSPPPSVTYNSPLHF. CDR3 DNA: TGTGCCAGCAGTCCCCCTCCATCGGTGACTTATAATTCACCCCTCCACTTT.

This chain uses TRBV19 with TRBJ2-3; the match to TRBD1 covers 9 bases. The CDR3 totals 14 residues. Germline V lookup: CDR1 LNHDA, CDR2 SQIVND (reference sequence). V was clipped by 9 bases and J by 2 bases; unmatched bases: 6. The CDR3 DNA reads TGTGCCAGCAGGGACAGGGCTTCCACAGATACGCAGTATTTT. Translation gives CASRDRASTDTQYF.

The chain carries TRBV5-1 and TRBJ1-6; TRBD1 matches at 7 bases. CDR3 size: 14 residues. The V gene's germline CDR1 is SGHRS and CDR2 YFSETQ. V shed 4 bases, J shed 10 bases, and the junction held 8 bases outside the gene matches. DNA of the CDR3: TGCGCCAGCAGCCTGGGAACAGGGGAGTCACCCCTCCACTTT. Its translation: CASSLGTGESPLHF.

The CDR3 is CASSHIGTGGFVNTEAFF. In nucleotides, the CDR3 is TGTGCCAGCAGCCACATCGGGACAGGGGGCTTCGTGAACACTGAAGCTTTCTTT. This chain connects TRBV5-6 to TRBJ1-1, with 12 positions matching TRBD1. With V trimmed by 4 bases and J by 0 bases, 10 bases remained unmatched. The length of the CDR3 is 18 residues. The germline CDR1 and CDR2 sequences are SGHDT and YYEEEE.

The chain has TRBV19 and TRBJ1-2; 8 bases match TRBD1. In germline, CDR1 is LNHDA, CDR2 SQIVND (reference sequence). After removal of 4 bases from V and 8 bases from J, the junction contained 9 bases not matched to a gene. The CDR3 runs to 14 residues. CDR3 residues: CASSTSTGARGYTF. CDR3 coding DNA: TGTGCCAGTAGTACCTCGACAGGGGCTAGGGGCTACACCTTC. The full variable domain, its missing parts supplied by reference TRBV19 and TRBJ1-2, is DGGITQSPKYLFRKEGQNVTLSCEQNLNHDAMYWYRQDPGQGLRLIYYSQIVNDFQKGDIAEGYSVSREKKESFPLTVTSAQKNPTAFYLCASSTSTGARGYTFGSGTRLTVV.

V usage is TRBV11-3 and J usage is TRBJ2-3; a weak D match, TRBD1 (6 bases). Germline V gives CDR1 SGHNT, CDR2 YENEEA. V was shortened by 2 bases and J by 6 bases, with 9 bases between the two germline ends. This CDR3 comprises 13 residues. The CDR3 spells CASSLQGSDTQYF. The CDR3 DNA sequence: TGTGCCAGCAGCTTACAGGGGTCGGATACGCAGTATTTT.

The chain couples TRBV15 to TRBJ2-1; D gene unclear. With 1 base removed from V and 4 bases from J, the gap between germline ends came to 5 bases. This CDR3 is built from 13 residues. CDR1 LNHNV and CDR2 YYDKDF come from the germline V gene (reference sequence). DNA of the CDR3: TGTGCCACCAGCAGAGGGCAGTACAATGAGCAGTTCTTC. This gives the protein CATSRGQYNEQFF. The complete variable domain, with remaining parts taken from reference TRBV15 and TRBJ2-1, reads DAMVIQNPRYQVTQFGKPVTLSCSQTLNHNVMYWYQQKSSQAPKLLFHYYDKDFNNEADTPDNFQSRRPNTSFCFLDIRSPGLGDTAMYLCATSRGQYNEQFFGPGTRLTVL.

The rearrangement links TRBV6-6 to TRBJ2-1; 14 bases line up with TRBD2. With 2 bases clipped from V and 8 bases from J, the junction kept 5 bases outside the gene matches. CDR1 and CDR2 from the germline V gene are MNHNY and SVGAGI (reference sequence). This CDR3 comprises 16 residues. The CDR3 protein is CASSYGLAGGEDEQFF. In DNA form, the CDR3 reads TGTGCCAGCAGTTACGGACTAGCGGGGGGCGAGGATGAGCAGTTCTTC.

The V call is TRBV6-5, the J call TRBJ1-1; D unclear. V dropped 6 bases and J dropped 0 bases, with 8 bases sitting between them. Germline V lookup: CDR1 MNHEY, CDR2 SVGAGI. The CDR3 loop spans 13 amino acids. CDR3 nucleotides: TGTGCCAGCAGACAGAACATGAACACTGAAGCTTTCTTT. This codes for CASRQNMNTEAFF.

This chain connects TRBV7-2 to TRBJ1-3; 7 bases line up with TRBD1. The CDR3 totals 16 residues. V trimming: 4 bases; J trimming: 0 bases; junction bases outside the gene matches: 6. Germline V gene lookup returns CDR1 SGHTA and CDR2 FQGNSA. CDR3 nucleotide sequence: TGTGCCAGCAGCTGGGACAGTCCCTTCTCTGGAAACACCATATATTTT. Translation gives CASSWDSPFSGNTIYF.

The chain uses TRBV13 and TRBJ2-1, with 10 bases lining up with TRBD2. The CDR3 is 16 amino acids. Germline V gives CDR1 PRHDT, CDR2 FYEKMQ (reference sequence). J lost 7 bases, V lost 4 bases, and 10 bases had no gene match. Here the CDR3 reads CASSSSGGALGNEQFF. The CDR3 DNA sequence: TGTGCCAGCAGCTCAAGCGGGGGGGCGTTGGGAAATGAGCAGTTCTTC.

This clone was seen a handful of times. The CDR3 loop is CSASRGGAGDTQYF. The CDR3 bases are TGCAGTGCCAGTCGCGGGGGGGCAGGAGATACGCAGTATTTT. The chain has TRBV20-1 and TRBJ2-3, with TRBD2 matching 9 bases. Germline V gene lookup returns CDR1 DFQATT and CDR2 SNEGSKA (reference sequence). The CDR3 runs 14 residues. After removal of 6 bases from V and 5 bases from J, the junction contained 9 bases not matched to a gene.

The CDR3 DNA reads TGCGCCAGCAGCCAGGGACAGGGGGCCGGCGAGCAGTACTTC. The encoded protein is CASSQGQGAGEQYF. This chain connects TRBV10-1 to TRBJ2-7, with 12 bases that match TRBD1. This CDR3 contains 14 residues. Germline V gene data show CDR1 as WNHNN and CDR2 as SYGVQD (reference sequence). J was trimmed by 6 bases and V by 6 bases; bases with no gene match: 6.

J is TRBJ2-2 and V is TRBV19; D uncertain. CDR3 length: 14 residues. CDR1 LNHDA and CDR2 SQIVND come from the germline V gene (reference sequence). The ends were cut back, 6 bases at V and 2 bases at J, with 10 bases in the middle. The CDR3 DNA is TGTGCCAGTAGGGCCCAGGTAAACACCGGGGAGCTGTTTTTT. It specifies CASRAQVNTGELFF.

The V gene is TRBV15, the J gene TRBJ2-3; TRBD2 aligns across 7 bases. The germline gives CDR1 LNHNV, CDR2 YYDKDF (reference sequence). CDR3 length: 14 residues. With 2 bases clipped from V and 8 bases from J, the junction kept 7 bases outside the gene matches. The CDR3 DNA follows: TGTGCCACCAGCAGATCGGCGGGGGACCGTACGCAGTATTTT. The encoded protein is CATSRSAGDRTQYF.

This clone showed up just once. The V gene is TRBV7-8, the J gene TRBJ1-4; 7 bases match TRBD1. J was trimmed by 13 bases and V by 2 bases; bases with no gene match: 10. Germline-derived CDR1 and CDR2 are SGHVS and FQNEAQ. The CDR3 runs to 14 residues. The CDR3 reads CASSLTRTGRGLFF. CDR3 bases: TGTGCCAGCAGCTTAACAAGGACAGGCAGGGGACTGTTTTTT.

This clone showed up just a few times. The V and J genes are TRBV5-6 and TRBJ2-3; 10 nucleotides align to TRBD1. This CDR3 has 15 amino acids. Germline V gene sequence: CDR1 SGHDT, CDR2 YYEEEE. Unmatched junction bases numbered 6, after V lost 2 bases and J lost 6 bases. The CDR3 here is CASSFWDRGEDTQYF. DNA of the CDR3: TGTGCCAGCAGCTTTTGGGACAGGGGTGAGGATACGCAGTATTTT.

The rearrangement uses TRBV5-1 and TRBJ2-1, with 8 nucleotides matching TRBD2. The germline gives CDR1 SGHRS, CDR2 YFSETQ. The CDR3 is 15 amino acids. Trimming removed 3 bases from V and 1 base from J; junction bases left unmatched: 3. CDR3 sequence (DNA): TGCGCCAGCAGCTCGGGACTAGTATCCTACAATGAGCAGTTCTTC. Its translation: CASSSGLVSYNEQFF.

This clone was counted once. V usage is TRBV5-1 and J usage is TRBJ2-3, with 7 bases lining up with TRBD2. J was trimmed by 3 bases and V by 0 bases; bases with no gene match: 1. The CDR3 sequence is 14 residues long. Germline loops: CDR1 SGHRS, CDR2 YFSETQ. CDR3 in amino acids: CASSLGEGTDTQYF. In DNA, the CDR3 is TGCGCCAGCAGCTTGGGGGAGGGGACAGATACGCAGTATTTT.

J is TRBJ2-1 and V is TRBV4-2, with D possibly being TRBD2 (7 bases). Per the germline V gene, CDR1 is LGHNA and CDR2 is YNFKEQ. CDR3 length equals 15 residues. Trimming shortened V by 1 base and J by 6 bases, and 13 bases separated the two germline ends. DNA for the CDR3: TGTGCCAGCAGCCAAGCCACGAGGGGGGGCAATGAGCAGTTCTTC. Its translation: CASSQATRGGNEQFF.